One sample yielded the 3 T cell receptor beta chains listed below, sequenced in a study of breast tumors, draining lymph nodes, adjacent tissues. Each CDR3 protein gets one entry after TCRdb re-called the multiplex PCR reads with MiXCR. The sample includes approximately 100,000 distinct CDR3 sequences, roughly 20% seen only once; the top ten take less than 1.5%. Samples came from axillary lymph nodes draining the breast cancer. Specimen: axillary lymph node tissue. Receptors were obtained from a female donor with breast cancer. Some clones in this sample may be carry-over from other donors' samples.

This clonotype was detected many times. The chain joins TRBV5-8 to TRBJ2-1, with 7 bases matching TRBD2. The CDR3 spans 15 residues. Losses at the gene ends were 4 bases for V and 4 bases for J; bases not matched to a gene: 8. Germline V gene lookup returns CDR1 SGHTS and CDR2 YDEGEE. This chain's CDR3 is CASSPGLGWYNEQFF. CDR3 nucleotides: TGTGCCAGCAGCCCCGGACTAGGATGGTACAATGAGCAGTTCTTC.

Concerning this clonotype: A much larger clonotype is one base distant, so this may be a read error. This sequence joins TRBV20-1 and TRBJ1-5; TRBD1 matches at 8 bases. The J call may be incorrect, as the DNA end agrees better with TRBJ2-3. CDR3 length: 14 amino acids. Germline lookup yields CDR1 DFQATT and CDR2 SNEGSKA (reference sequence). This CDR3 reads CSARTGYGNQPQYF. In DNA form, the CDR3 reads TGCAGTGCCAGGACAGGGTATGGCAATCAGCCCCAGTATTTT.

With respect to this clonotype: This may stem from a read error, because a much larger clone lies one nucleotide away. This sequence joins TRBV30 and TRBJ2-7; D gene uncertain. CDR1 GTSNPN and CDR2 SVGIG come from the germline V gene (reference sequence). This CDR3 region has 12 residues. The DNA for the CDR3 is TGTGCTTCGGGCAGCGTGCGTGGCGAGCAGTACTTC. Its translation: CASGSVRGEQYF.